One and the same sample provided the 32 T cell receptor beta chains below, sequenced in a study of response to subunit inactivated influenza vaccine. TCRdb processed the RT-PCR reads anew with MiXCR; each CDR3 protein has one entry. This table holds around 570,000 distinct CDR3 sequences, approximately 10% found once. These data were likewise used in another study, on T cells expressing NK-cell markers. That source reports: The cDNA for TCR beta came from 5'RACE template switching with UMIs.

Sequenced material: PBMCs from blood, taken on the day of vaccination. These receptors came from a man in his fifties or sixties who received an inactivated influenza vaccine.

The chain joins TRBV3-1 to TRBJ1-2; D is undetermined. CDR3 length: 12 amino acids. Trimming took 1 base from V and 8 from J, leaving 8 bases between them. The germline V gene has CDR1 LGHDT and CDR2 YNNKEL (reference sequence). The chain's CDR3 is CASSQGGRGYTF. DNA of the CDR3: TGTGCCAGCAGCCAAGGAGGACGGGGCTACACCTTC.

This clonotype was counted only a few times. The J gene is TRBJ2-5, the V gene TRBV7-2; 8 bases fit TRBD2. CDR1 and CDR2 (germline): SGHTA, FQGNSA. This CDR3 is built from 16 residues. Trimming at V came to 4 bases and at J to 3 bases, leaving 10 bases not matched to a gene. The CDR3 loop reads CASSSPAGARKETQYF. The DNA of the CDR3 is TGTGCCAGCAGCTCACCAGCGGGAGCCCGCAAAGAGACCCAGTACTTC.

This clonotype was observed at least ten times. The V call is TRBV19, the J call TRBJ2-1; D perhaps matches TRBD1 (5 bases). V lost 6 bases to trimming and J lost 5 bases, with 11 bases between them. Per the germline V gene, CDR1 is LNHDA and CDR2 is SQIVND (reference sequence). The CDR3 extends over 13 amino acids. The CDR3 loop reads CASSLGVNNEQFF. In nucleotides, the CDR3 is TGTGCCAGTAGCTTAGGGGTAAACAATGAGCAGTTCTTC.

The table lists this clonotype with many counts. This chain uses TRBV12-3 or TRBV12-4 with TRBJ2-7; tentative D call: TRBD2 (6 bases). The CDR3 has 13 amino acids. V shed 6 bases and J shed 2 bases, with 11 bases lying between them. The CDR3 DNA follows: TGTGCCAGCAGCCCGGGACTCCCCTACGAGCAGTACTTC. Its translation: CASSPGLPYEQYF.

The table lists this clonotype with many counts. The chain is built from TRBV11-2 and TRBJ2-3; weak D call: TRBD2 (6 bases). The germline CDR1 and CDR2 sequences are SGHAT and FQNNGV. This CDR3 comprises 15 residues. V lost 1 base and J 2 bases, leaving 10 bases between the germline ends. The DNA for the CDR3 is TGTGCCAGCAGCTTAGGGATGGGACTCACAGATACGCAGTATTTT. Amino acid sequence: CASSLGMGLTDTQYF.

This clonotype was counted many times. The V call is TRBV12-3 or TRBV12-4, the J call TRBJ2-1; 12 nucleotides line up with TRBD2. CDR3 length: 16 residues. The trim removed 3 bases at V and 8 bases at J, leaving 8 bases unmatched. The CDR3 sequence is CASSLSLAGGRDEQFF. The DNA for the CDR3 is TGTGCCAGCAGTTTGTCCCTAGCGGGAGGGAGGGATGAGCAGTTCTTC.

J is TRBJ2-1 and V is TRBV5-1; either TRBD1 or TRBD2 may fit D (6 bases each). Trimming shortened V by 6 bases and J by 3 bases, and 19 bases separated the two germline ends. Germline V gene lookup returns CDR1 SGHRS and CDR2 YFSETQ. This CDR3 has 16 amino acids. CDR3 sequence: CASTDMGGPVYNEQFF. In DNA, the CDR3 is TGCGCCAGCACCGACATGGGGGGCCCCGTCTACAATGAGCAGTTCTTC.

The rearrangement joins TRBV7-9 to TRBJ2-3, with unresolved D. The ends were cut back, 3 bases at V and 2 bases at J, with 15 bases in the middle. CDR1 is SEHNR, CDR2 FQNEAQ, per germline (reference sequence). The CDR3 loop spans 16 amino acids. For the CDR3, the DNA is TGTGCCAGCAGCTTTCCCTCGACGGAATTCACAGATACGCAGTATTTT. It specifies CASSFPSTEFTDTQYF.

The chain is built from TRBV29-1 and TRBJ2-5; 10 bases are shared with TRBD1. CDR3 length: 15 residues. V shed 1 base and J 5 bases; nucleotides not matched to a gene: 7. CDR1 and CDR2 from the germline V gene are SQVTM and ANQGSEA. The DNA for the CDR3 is TGCAGCGTTGAAGGTTTAATGGACAGGGGGGAGACCCAGTACTTC. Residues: CSVEGLMDRGETQYF.

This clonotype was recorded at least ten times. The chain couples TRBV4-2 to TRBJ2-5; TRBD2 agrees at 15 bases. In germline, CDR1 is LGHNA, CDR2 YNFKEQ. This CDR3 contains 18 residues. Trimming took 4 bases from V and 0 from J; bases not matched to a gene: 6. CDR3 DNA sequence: TGTGCCAGCAGCCGTGGACTAGCGGGAGGGCCATACCAAGAGACCCAGTACTTC. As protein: CASSRGLAGGPYQETQYF.

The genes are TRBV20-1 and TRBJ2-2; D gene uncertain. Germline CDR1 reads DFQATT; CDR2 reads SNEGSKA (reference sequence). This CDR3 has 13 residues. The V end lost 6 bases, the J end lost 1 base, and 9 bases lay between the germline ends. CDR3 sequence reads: CSAPDLNTGELFF. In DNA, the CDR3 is TGCAGTGCACCGGACCTGAACACCGGGGAGCTGTTTTTT.

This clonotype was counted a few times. The CDR3 DNA reads as TGTGCCAGCAGCCAAGATGGCAGGGGGCAGACCCAGTACTTC. It codes for CASSQDGRGQTQYF. V is TRBV3-1 and J is TRBJ2-5; 8 bases align to TRBD1. The length of the CDR3 is 14 residues. V shed 0 bases and J 6 bases; nucleotides not matched to a gene: 3. The V gene's germline CDR1 is LGHDT and CDR2 YNNKEL (reference sequence).

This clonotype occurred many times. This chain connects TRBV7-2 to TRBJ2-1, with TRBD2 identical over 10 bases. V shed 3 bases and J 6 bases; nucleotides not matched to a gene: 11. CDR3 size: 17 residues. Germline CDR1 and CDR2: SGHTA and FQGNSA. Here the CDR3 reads CASSFQASGRLSNEQFF. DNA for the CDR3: TGTGCCAGCAGCTTTCAGGCTAGCGGGAGATTGAGCAATGAGCAGTTCTTC.

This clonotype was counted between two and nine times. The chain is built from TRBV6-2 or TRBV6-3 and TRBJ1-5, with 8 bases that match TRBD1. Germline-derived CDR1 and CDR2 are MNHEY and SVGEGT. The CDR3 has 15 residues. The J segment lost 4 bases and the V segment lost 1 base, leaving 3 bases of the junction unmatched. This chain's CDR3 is CASSYFGTGNQPQHF. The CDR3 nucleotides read TGTGCCAGCAGTTACTTCGGGACAGGAAATCAGCCCCAGCATTTT.

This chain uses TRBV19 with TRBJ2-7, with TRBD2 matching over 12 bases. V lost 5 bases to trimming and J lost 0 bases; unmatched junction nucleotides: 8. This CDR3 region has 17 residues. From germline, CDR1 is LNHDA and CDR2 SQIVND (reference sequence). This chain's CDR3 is CASSSLGLAGSSYEQYF. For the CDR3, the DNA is TGTGCCAGTAGTTCCCTCGGACTAGCGGGGTCCTCCTACGAGCAGTACTTC. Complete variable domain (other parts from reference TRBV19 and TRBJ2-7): DGGITQSPKYLFRKEGQNVTLSCEQNLNHDAMYWYRQDPGQGLRLIYYSQIVNDFQKGDIAEGYSVSREKKESFPLTVTSAQKNPTAFYLCASSSLGLAGSSYEQYFGPGTRLTVT.

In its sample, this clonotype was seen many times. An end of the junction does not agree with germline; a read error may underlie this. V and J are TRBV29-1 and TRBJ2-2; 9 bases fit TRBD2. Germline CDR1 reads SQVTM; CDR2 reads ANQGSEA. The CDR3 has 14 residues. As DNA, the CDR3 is TGCAGAGTTGATCCGACTAGCGGAGCCGGGGAGCTGTTTTTT. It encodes CRVDPTSGAGELFF.

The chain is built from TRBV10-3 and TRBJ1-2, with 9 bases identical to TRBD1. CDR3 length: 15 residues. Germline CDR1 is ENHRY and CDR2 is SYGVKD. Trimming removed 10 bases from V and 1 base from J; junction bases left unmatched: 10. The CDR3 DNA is TGTGCCACACAAGCAGACAGGGGGGTTAACTATGGCTACACCTTC. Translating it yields CATQADRGVNYGYTF.

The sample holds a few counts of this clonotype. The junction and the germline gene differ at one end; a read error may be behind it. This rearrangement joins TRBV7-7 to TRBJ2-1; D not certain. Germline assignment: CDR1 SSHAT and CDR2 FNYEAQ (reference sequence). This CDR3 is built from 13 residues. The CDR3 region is CASSLNYDNEQFF. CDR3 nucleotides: TGTGCTAGCAGCTTAAACTACGACAATGAGCAGTTCTTC. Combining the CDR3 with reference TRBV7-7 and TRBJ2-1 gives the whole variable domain GAGVSQSPRYKVTKRGQDVTLRCDPISSHATLYWYQQALGQGPEFLTYFNYEAQPDKSGLPSDRFSAERPEGSISTLTIQRTEQRDSAMYRCASSLNYDNEQFFGPGTRLTVL.

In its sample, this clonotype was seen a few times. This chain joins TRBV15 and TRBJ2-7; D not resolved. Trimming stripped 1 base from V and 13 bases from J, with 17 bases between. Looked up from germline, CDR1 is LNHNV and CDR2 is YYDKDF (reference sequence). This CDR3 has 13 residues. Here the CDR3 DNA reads TGTGCCACCAGCAGAGGGTGGCAGGAATCGCGCTACTTC. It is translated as CATSRGWQESRYF.

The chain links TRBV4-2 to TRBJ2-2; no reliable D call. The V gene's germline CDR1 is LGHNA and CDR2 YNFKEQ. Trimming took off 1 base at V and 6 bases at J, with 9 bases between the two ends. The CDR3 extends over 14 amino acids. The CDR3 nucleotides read TGTGCCAGCAGCCAAGGCACTTTTCCCGGGGAGCTGTTTTTT. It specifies CASSQGTFPGELFF.

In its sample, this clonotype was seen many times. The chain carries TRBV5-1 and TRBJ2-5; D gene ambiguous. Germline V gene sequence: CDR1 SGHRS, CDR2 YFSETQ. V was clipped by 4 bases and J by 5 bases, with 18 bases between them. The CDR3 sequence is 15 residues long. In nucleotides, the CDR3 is TGCGCCAGCAGCCAAACGGGCCAACCAGGCGAGACCCAGTACTTC. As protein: CASSQTGQPGETQYF.

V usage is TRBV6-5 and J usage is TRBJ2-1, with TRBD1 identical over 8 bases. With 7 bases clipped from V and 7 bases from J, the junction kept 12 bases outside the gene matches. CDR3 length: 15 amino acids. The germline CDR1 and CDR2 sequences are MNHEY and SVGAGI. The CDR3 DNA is TGTGCCAGCATCACTCCAGGGGGCGAAGTGAATGAGCAGTTCTTC. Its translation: CASITPGGEVNEQFF.

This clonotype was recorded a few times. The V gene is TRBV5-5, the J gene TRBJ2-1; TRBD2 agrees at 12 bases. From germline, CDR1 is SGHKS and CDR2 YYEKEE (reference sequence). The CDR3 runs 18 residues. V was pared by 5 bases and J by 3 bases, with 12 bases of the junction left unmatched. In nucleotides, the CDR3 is TGTGCCAGCAGAAGGAGGGGGGGACTAGCGGGCCACTACAATGAGCAGTTCTTC. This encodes CASRRRGGLAGHYNEQFF.

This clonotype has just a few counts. Written as DNA, the CDR3 is TGTGCCAGCAGTTACCTACAACCCTACGAGCAGTACTTC. As protein: CASSYLQPYEQYF. The chain joins TRBV6-2 or TRBV6-3 to TRBJ2-7; D is unclear. Trimming removed 2 bases at V and 2 bases at J, with 7 bases between. This CDR3 has 13 amino acids. CDR1 is MNHEY, CDR2 SVGEGT, per germline.

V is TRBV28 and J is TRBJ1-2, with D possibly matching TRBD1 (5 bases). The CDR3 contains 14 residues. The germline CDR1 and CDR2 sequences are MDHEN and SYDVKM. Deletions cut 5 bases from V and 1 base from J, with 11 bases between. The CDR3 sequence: CASSAGSFNYGYTF. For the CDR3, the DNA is TGTGCCAGCAGTGCAGGGAGTTTTAACTATGGCTACACCTTC.

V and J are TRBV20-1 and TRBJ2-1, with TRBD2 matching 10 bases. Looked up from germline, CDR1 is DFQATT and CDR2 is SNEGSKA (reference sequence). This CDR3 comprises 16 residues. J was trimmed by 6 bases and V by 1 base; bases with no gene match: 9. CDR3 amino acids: CSARALGLAAVNEQFF. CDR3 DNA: TGCAGTGCTAGAGCACTAGGACTAGCGGCTGTCAATGAGCAGTTCTTC.

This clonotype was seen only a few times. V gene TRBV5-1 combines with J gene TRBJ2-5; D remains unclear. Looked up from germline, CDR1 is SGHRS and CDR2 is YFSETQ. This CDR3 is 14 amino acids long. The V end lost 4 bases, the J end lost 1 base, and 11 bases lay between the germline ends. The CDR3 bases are TGCGCCAGCAGCCTGATCGACACCCAAGAGACCCAGTACTTC. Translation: CASSLIDTQETQYF.

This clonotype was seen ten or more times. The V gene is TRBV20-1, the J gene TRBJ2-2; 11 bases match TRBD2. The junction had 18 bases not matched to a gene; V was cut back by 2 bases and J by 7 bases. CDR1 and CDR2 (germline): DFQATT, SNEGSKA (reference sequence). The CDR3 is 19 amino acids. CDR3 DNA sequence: TGCAGTGCTAGACGGCCCTTGGGGTTAGCGGGAGGGCCTGACGGGGAGCTGTTTTTT. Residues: CSARRPLGLAGGPDGELFF.

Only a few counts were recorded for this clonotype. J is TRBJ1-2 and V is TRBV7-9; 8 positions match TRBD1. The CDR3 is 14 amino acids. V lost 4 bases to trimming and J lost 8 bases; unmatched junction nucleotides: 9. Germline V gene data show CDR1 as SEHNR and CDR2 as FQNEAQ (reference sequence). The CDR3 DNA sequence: TGTGCCAGCAGCTCAACGGACAGGGTAGAAGGCTACACCTTC. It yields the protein CASSSTDRVEGYTF.

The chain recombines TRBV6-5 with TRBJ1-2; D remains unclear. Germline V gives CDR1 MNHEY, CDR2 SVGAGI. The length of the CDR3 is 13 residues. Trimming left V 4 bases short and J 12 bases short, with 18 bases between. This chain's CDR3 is CASSSSARLRDTF. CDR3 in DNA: TGTGCCAGCAGTTCTTCCGCCCGACTCCGGGACACCTTC.

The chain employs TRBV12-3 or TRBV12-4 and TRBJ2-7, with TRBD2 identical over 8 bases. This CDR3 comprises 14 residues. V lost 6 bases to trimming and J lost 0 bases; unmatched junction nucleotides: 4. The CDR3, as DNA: TGTGCCAGCAGACGGACTAGCAGCTCCTACGAGCAGTACTTC. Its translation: CASRRTSSSYEQYF.

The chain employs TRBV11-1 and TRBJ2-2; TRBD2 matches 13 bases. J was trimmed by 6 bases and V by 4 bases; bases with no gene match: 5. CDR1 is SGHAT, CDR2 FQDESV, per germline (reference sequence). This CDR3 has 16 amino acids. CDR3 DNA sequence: TGTGCCAGCAGCTCCGGACTAGCGGGAGTCCCCGGGGAGCTGTTTTTT. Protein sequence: CASSSGLAGVPGELFF.